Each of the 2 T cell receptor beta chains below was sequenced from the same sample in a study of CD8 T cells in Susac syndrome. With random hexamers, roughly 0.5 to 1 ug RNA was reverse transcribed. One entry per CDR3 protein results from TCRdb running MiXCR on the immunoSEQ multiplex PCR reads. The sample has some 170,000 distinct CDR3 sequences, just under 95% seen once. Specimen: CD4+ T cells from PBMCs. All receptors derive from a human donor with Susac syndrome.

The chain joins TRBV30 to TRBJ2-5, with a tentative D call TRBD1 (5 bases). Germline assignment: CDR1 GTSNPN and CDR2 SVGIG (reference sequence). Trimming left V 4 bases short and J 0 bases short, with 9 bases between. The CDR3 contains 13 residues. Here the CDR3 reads CAWKQGHQETQYF. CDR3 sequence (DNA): TGTGCCTGGAAGCAGGGCCACCAAGAGACCCAGTACTTC.

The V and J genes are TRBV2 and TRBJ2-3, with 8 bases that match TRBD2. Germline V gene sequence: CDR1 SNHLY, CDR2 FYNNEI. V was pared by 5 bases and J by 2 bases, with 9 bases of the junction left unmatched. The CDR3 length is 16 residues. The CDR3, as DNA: TGTGCCAGCAGTTCCCGTGGAGCGGGGGCCACAGATACGCAGTATTTT. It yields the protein CASSSRGAGATDTQYF.